This TCR beta chain originates from a study of blood T cell repertoires in COVID-19 (dated by TCRdb to the early 2020s). As for the study more broadly: Samples from collaborators originated in the United States, Italy and Spain and spanned both the acute and convalescent phases of COVID-19. The prospective study material was composed of cDNA or gDNA derived from T cells, B-cell-depleted T cells, or PBMCs. The dataset comprised deeply sampled blood TCRbeta repertoires from subjects exposed to, actively infected with, or recovered from COVID-19. The repertoires were released in a freely available public database meant as a resource for research on the immune response to SARS-CoV-2. Samples came from the ongoing ImmuneRACE study (first 160 participants) plus 1,254 subjects from 6 global collaborators. Nearly every sample came with metadata listing a de-identified subject ID, COVID-19 status, age in years and sex. Where available, HLA class I and class II types were obtained from metadata supplied by the sample provider rather than from assay-based typing.

The collaborating institutions used their own protocols to collect whole blood in K2EDTA tubes. For TCRbeta analysis, collaborators shipped samples as frozen whole blood, isolated PBMCs, or DNA extracted from either of those sample types. Overall study outcomes, separate from this receptor: The quantity of clinical and demographic metadata differed by source and by participant and was supplied without curation.

The CDR3 sequence holds 13 residues, the cysteine and phenylalanine included. Only the CDR3 part of the read is kept: 39 bases, read in frame from the first base. Trimming accounts for 3 bases at V and 6 bases at J, while the number of junction bases matched to no gene is 4. Via the germline V gene, CDR1 is SGHTA and CDR2 FQGNSA. Comment on this clone: Its cognate antigen has yet to be identified. Base quality data are lacking; no much larger clone is found one base away.

TCRbeta CDR3 regions were amplified from genomic DNA using the immunoSEQ Assay, a bias-controlled multiplex PCR. The authors processed their data as follows. Within the assay, amplification of reference gene primers was used to estimate how many nucleated cells each sample contained. Sequence reads were collapsed and filtered to measure the absolute abundance of every unique TCRbeta CDR3 rearrangement. For each sample, productive Simpson clonality was calculated as the square root of Simpson's diversity index over productive rearrangements. TCRdb carries this immuneACCESS record with in-frame sequences only. Its versions omit some clonotypes, under half of them owing to an unresolved V gene in the studies checked, with the rest unexplained. V and J calls and clone size come straight from that table; D and trimming were deduced from the DNA. Counted in this sample were approximately 280,000 clones; 70% to 90% of them appeared once. The ten most abundant clones make up 4.5% to 5.5% of the sample.

This sequence uses TRBV7-2 and TRBJ2-7, and TRBD2 aligns with 8 junction nucleotides. The sequenced sample consisted of peripheral blood. The receptor's source is a man aged 50 to 60 with active or convalescent COVID-19. The DNA is TGTGCCAGCAGCTTCCGGGGGGGGTCCGAGCAGTACTTC. Its protein reads: CASSFRGGSEQYF.